This T cell receptor beta chain originates from a study of low-dose radiotherapy and immunotherapy resistance in tumors. On the study more broadly: Nivolumab was given to patients as a 240 mg flat dose every two weeks, and ipilimumab at 1 mg/kg every six weeks. Both were delivered intravenously. Participants were given intravenous cyclophosphamide 200 mg/m2 every two weeks, one day before radiation and immunotherapy. Once cycle 1 day 1 began, patients took oral aspirin 300 mg daily for four cycles.

Trimming removed 7 bases from V and 7 bases from J; junction bases left unmatched: 9. The CDR3 contains 14 residues. Germline CDR1 reads MNHEY; CDR2 reads SVGEGT. Sample time point: after trial treatment. The treatment was: LDRT plus nivolumab, ipilimumab, low-dose cyclophosphamide and aspirin (RACIN trial). Every donor was treated with nivolumab, ipilimumab, aspirin, low-dose cyclophosphamide and also low-dose radiotherapy. Notes on this clonotype: This likely came from a read error, as a far larger clone is one base away.

First-strand cDNA relied on TRAV- and TRBV-specific primers spanning alpha and beta chains. The TCRs were subjected to amplification over 20 PCR cycles employing a constant-region primer in conjunction with a V-primer adapter. TCRdb reprocessed the reads with MiXCR, giving one entry per CDR3 protein. Here the sample spans more than 50,000 distinct CDR3 sequences, 23% being singletons. The material was PBMCs, obtained after low-dose radiotherapy plus immunotherapy. The chain uses TRBV6-2 or TRBV6-3 and TRBJ2-7; 11 positions match TRBD1. The receptor was derived from a male donor with prostate cancer. Here the CDR3 DNA reads TGTGCCAGCACCCGGACAGGGGGCGCGGGTGAGCAGTACTTC. Translating it yields CASTRTGGAGEQYF.